This T cell receptor (beta chain) came from a study of spatial heterogeneity in lung cancer. Overall study: Among detected sequences, beta-chain ones consistently exceeded alpha-chain ones in number.

This clonotype is classed as medium-sized (0.01 to 0.1%). The CDR3 contains 14 residues. V lost 7 bases and J lost 2, with 15 bases in between. Germline V gives CDR1 DFQATT, CDR2 SNEGSKA (reference sequence). The time point: sample taken at primary tumor resection. Unsorted samples of tumor, nontumor lung or frozen PBMC had their whole RNA sequenced. The donors were about 72 patients with non-small cell lung cancer that was early-stage and untreated. TCRdb re-derived calls from the 5' RACE reads in MiXCR, one entry per CDR3 protein. The table includes fewer than 7,500 distinct CDR3 sequences, about a fifth detected once.

V usage is TRBV20-1 and J usage is TRBJ2-1, with D tentatively TRBD2 (6 bases). This TCR derives from a female donor with early-stage non-small cell lung cancer. The sequences come from PBMCs, collected at surgery. In nucleotides, the CDR3 is TGCAGTGTAGACTCGGGACTTGCCTACAATGAGCAGTTCTTC. Translating gives CSVDSGLAYNEQFF.